The next 14 T cell receptor beta chains were all read from a single sample in a study of T cell clones after liver transplantation. Method: immunoSEQ multiplex PCR; TCRdb's copy keeps in-frame clones and lacks some. The sample shows some 80,000 clones, around four fifths of them seen only once. Material: CD4+ T cells from blood, obtained 48 months after liver transplant. These TCRs come from a human patient who received a liver transplant. The graft donor may have given rise to some T cells.

The genes are TRBV5-1 and TRBJ1-5, with 7 bases lining up with TRBD1. J was trimmed by 7 bases and V by 0 bases; bases with no gene match: 4. This CDR3 has 14 residues. In germline, CDR1 is SGHRS, CDR2 YFSETQ. CDR3 loop: CASSLETGSQPQHF. The CDR3 nucleotides read TGCGCCAGCAGCTTGGAGACAGGGTCACAGCCCCAGCATTTT.

This clone was seen a single time. The gene calls are TRBV18 and TRBJ2-7; 10 positions match TRBD1. V lost 2 bases, J lost 1 base, and 2 bases stayed unmatched. Germline CDR1 and CDR2: KGHSH and LQKENI. The CDR3 has 15 residues. The CDR3 protein is CASSPGQGGSYEQYF. CDR3 DNA: TGTGCCAGCTCACCAGGACAGGGGGGATCCTACGAGCAGTACTTC. Full variable domain (outside the CDR3, taken from reference TRBV18 and TRBJ2-7): NAGVMQNPRHLVRRRGQEARLRCSPMKGHSHVYWYRQLPEEGLKFMVYLQKENIIDESGMPKERFSAEFPKEGPSILRIQQVVRGDSAAYFCASSPGQGGSYEQYFGPGTRLTVT.

The chain is built from TRBV11-2 and TRBJ2-2; 9 bases align to TRBD2. Germline V gene sequence: CDR1 SGHAT, CDR2 FQNNGV. There are 16 residues in the CDR3. V shed 6 bases and J 6 bases; nucleotides not matched to a gene: 11. The CDR3 DNA follows: TGTGCCAGCAGTAGGTGGGGGACTAGCTCTGCCGGGGAGCTGTTTTTT. This codes for CASSRWGTSSAGELFF.

This chain links TRBV7-9 with TRBJ2-2; 10 bases match TRBD2. Trimming cost V 4 bases and J 6 bases; bases outside gene matches: 2. There are 14 residues in the CDR3. Looked up from germline, CDR1 is SEHNR and CDR2 is FQNEAQ (reference sequence). The CDR3 spells CASSYGTSAGELFF. The CDR3 DNA follows: TGTGCCAGCAGCTACGGGACTAGCGCCGGGGAGCTGTTTTTT.

The chain recombines TRBV5-1 with TRBJ1-2; D is uncertain. There are 14 residues in the CDR3. Deletions cut 0 bases from V and 4 bases from J, with 10 bases between. Germline lookup yields CDR1 SGHRS and CDR2 YFSETQ. The CDR3 bases are TGCGCCAGCAGCTTGGATAGGTTGGCCTATGGCTACACCTTC. Translated: CASSLDRLAYGYTF.

The chain carries TRBV18 and TRBJ2-4; 8 nucleotides agree with TRBD2. This CDR3 has 14 amino acids. CDR1 KGHSH and CDR2 LQKENI come from the germline V gene. V was clipped by 3 bases and J by 9 bases; unmatched bases: 7. CDR3 sequence: CASSPEVAGSIQYF. In nucleotides, the CDR3 is TGTGCCAGCTCACCTGAGGTAGCGGGAAGCATTCAGTACTTC.

This clone was found a few times. The CDR3: CASSQFVGIEGGYTF. CDR3 DNA sequence: TGCGCCAGCAGCCAATTCGTGGGAATAGAAGGCGGCTACACCTTC. This sequence joins TRBV4-1 and TRBJ1-2, with D hard to call. Deletions cut 2 bases from V and 8 bases from J, with 18 bases between. The CDR3 consists of 15 residues. Germline V gene sequence: CDR1 MGHRA, CDR2 YSYEKL.

The rearrangement joins TRBV2 to TRBJ2-6; no reliable D call. V was cut by 3 bases and J by 0 bases, with 6 bases left in between. Germline CDR1 SNHLY, CDR2 FYNNEI. This CDR3 is 15 amino acids long. The CDR3 DNA reads TGTGCCAGCAGTGACGCTCACTCTGGGGCCAACGTCCTGACTTTC. Residues: CASSDAHSGANVLTF.

The DNA for the CDR3 is TGTGCCAGCAGCCCCGGAGCGGGAAGGTCCTACAATGAGCAGTTCTTC. Residues: CASSPGAGRSYNEQFF. The chain recombines TRBV7-3 with TRBJ2-1, with 7 bases identical to TRBD2. The V segment lost 5 bases and the J segment 1 base; nucleotides outside the gene matches: 8. Germline V gene data show CDR1 as SGHTA and CDR2 as FQGTGA. The CDR3 totals 16 residues.

The chain recombines TRBV5-4 with TRBJ1-4, with TRBD1 matching over 8 bases. CDR3 length: 14 amino acids. Trimming cost V 3 bases and J 3 bases; bases outside gene matches: 1. From germline, CDR1 is SGHNT and CDR2 YYREEE (reference sequence). The CDR3 here is CASSSGQANEKLFF. Here the CDR3 DNA reads TGTGCCAGCAGCTCGGGACAGGCTAATGAAAAACTGTTTTTT.

A few counts support this clone. The V and J genes are TRBV4-3 and TRBJ2-7; possible D gene TRBD1, 7 bases. In germline, CDR1 is LGHNA, CDR2 YSLEER. The CDR3 is made up of 14 amino acids. V was shortened by 2 bases and J by 6 bases, with 14 bases between the two germline ends. CDR3 sequence reads: CASSQMRGRGEQYF. CDR3 nucleotide sequence: TGCGCCAGCAGCCAAATGAGGGGGCGGGGCGAGCAGTACTTC.

The chain couples TRBV7-2 to TRBJ2-5; D not resolved. Germline V gene data show CDR1 as SGHTA and CDR2 as FQGNSA. The CDR3 has 14 residues. The ends were cut back, 2 bases at V and 4 bases at J, with 11 bases in the middle. CDR3 in DNA: TGTGCCAGCAGCTTATGGGCCGGGTTAGAGACCCAGTACTTC. Protein sequence: CASSLWAGLETQYF.

This rearrangement joins TRBV5-4 to TRBJ2-2; D possibly corresponds to TRBD1 (6 bases). Germline V gene sequence: CDR1 SGHNT, CDR2 YYREEE (reference sequence). Trimming stripped 3 bases from V and 5 bases from J, with 17 bases between. This CDR3 is 16 amino acids long. The CDR3 loop is CASSSKGGLRTGELFF. The CDR3 DNA follows: TGTGCCAGCAGCTCCAAAGGGGGTTTAAGAACCGGGGAGCTGTTTTTT.

DNA of the CDR3: TGTGCCAGCAGCCCCCCCGGGTACGAGCAGTACTTC. This sequence encodes CASSPPGYEQYF. This chain uses TRBV7-7 with TRBJ2-7, with no clear D. Looked up from germline, CDR1 is SSHAT and CDR2 is FNYEAQ (reference sequence). V dropped 5 bases and J dropped 4 bases, with 9 bases sitting between them. CDR3 length equals 12 residues.